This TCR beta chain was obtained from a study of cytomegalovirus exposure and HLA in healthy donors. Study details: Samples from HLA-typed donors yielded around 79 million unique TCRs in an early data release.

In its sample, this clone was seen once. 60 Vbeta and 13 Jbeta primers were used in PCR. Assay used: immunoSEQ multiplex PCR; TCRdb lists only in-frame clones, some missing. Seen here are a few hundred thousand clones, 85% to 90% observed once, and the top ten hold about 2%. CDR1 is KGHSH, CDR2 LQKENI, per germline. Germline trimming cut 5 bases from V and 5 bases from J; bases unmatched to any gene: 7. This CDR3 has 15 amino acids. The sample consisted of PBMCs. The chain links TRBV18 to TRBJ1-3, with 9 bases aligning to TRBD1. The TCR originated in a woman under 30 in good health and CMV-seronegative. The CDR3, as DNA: TGTGCCAGCTCATCGACTACAGGGGGCAGAAACACCATATATTTT. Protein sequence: CASSSTTGGRNTIYF.